This passage covers 14 T cell receptor beta chains from one sample sequenced in a study of blood T cell repertoires in COVID-19. TCRdb keeps only in-frame clones here, not all; method: immunoSEQ multiplex PCR. The data hold a few hundred thousand clones, with around 90% observed a single time. Sequenced material: peripheral blood. The receptor set was obtained from a man between 60 and 75 years old with acute or convalescent COVID-19.

This clone has a single count. This chain links TRBV28 with TRBJ2-2; D is unclear. Trimming cost V 1 base and J 5 bases, with 5 bases left between them. Germline CDR1 is MDHEN and CDR2 is SYDVKM. The CDR3 has 13 amino acids. CDR3 DNA sequence: TGTGCCAGCAGTTTATCTCCGACCGGGGAGCTGTTTTTT. It encodes CASSLSPTGELFF.

Only a few counts were recorded for this clone. V usage is TRBV7-2 and J usage is TRBJ2-2; D may be TRBD2 (6 bases). Trimming left V 1 base short and J 6 bases short, with 18 bases between. The CDR3 totals 17 residues. Germline V CDR1 and CDR2: SGHTA, FQGNSA. DNA for the CDR3: TGTGCCAGCAGCTTAGTATGGACTCGTACGGGGGCCGGGGAGCTGTTTTTT. Its translation: CASSLVWTRTGAGELFF.

The chain carries TRBV7-2 and TRBJ2-7; TRBD2 matches at 7 bases. Germline V lookup: CDR1 SGHTA, CDR2 FQGNSA. This CDR3 contains 14 residues. J was trimmed by 3 bases and V by 0 bases; bases with no gene match: 2. The CDR3 is CASSLAAGDYEQYF. The CDR3 DNA is TGTGCCAGCAGCTTAGCGGCGGGGGACTACGAGCAGTACTTC.

The CDR3 spells CASSPALQGDYGYTF. DNA for the CDR3: TGTGCCAGCAGCCCGGCCTTACAGGGAGACTATGGCTACACCTTC. The chain links TRBV7-6 to TRBJ1-2, with D possibly TRBD1 on 6 matching bases. With 5 bases removed from V and 3 bases from J, the gap between germline ends came to 16 bases. The CDR3 is 15 residues long. The germline CDR1 and CDR2 sequences are SGHVS and FNYEAQ.

This chain links TRBV7-8 with TRBJ2-5, with D possibly matching TRBD1 (6 bases). With 5 bases removed from V and 7 bases from J, the gap between germline ends came to 17 bases. This CDR3 has 14 residues. Germline V CDR1 and CDR2: SGHVS, FQNEAQ. CDR3 nucleotide sequence: TGTGCCAGCAGCCCGACAGGCGGGTTGGGGACCCAGTACTTC. The encoded protein is CASSPTGGLGTQYF.

This chain connects TRBV3-1 (or the pseudogene TRBV3-2) to TRBJ1-2; D not certain. V was cut by 2 bases and J by 4 bases, with 11 bases left in between. This CDR3 comprises 14 residues. Germline V lookup: CDR1 LGHDT, CDR2 YNNKEL (reference sequence). CDR3 protein: CASSQRSQAYGYTF. The DNA for the CDR3 is TGTGCCAGCAGCCAAAGATCCCAGGCCTATGGCTACACCTTC.

The CDR3 loop reads CASRDRSFGSRGYTF. The CDR3 DNA sequence: TGTGCCAGCAGGGACAGGTCCTTTGGGTCGCGAGGCTACACCTTC. V usage is TRBV11-2 and J usage is TRBJ1-2, with TRBD1 matching over 7 bases. The ends lost 6 bases at V and 8 bases at J; junction bases unmatched: 15. The CDR3 loop spans 15 amino acids. The germline CDR1 and CDR2 sequences are SGHAT and FQNNGV.

This chain joins TRBV28 and TRBJ2-1, with D possibly being TRBD2 (7 bases). The ends were cut back, 6 bases at V and 7 bases at J, with 22 bases in the middle. The CDR3 runs 16 residues. Germline CDR1 reads MDHEN; CDR2 reads SYDVKM. This CDR3 is CASSPFGGRGGNEQFF. The CDR3 nucleotides are TGTGCCAGCAGCCCATTCGGGGGGCGGGGTGGTAATGAGCAGTTCTTC.

This clone has a handful of counts. The V call is TRBV28, the J call TRBJ1-5; D might be TRBD1 (6 bases). Trimming took 4 bases from V and 3 from J, leaving 10 bases between them. From germline, CDR1 is MDHEN and CDR2 SYDVKM. The CDR3 contains 14 residues. Here the CDR3 reads CASSSTGPNQPQHF. CDR3 coding DNA: TGTGCCAGCAGTTCGACAGGCCCCAATCAGCCCCAGCATTTT.

V is TRBV28 and J is TRBJ2-7; D remains unclear. The V and J ends lost 5 bases and 6 bases respectively, with 11 bases between them. This CDR3 comprises 12 residues. Germline loops: CDR1 MDHEN, CDR2 SYDVKM. In nucleotides, the CDR3 is TGTGCCAGCAGTACCACAGATGTCGAGCAGTACTTC. Encoded protein: CASSTTDVEQYF.

This clone has a single count. For the CDR3, the DNA is TGTGCCAGCGCCAAGGAGAGGGGGACCAACAATGAGCAGTTCTTC. Translation gives CASAKERGTNNEQFF. The V call is TRBV2, the J call TRBJ2-1, with D perhaps TRBD1 (6 bases). Germline CDR1 reads SNHLY; CDR2 reads FYNNEI. The CDR3 spans 15 residues. V lost 8 bases and J lost 5, with 19 bases in between. The full variable domain, rest sourced from reference TRBV2 and TRBJ2-1, is EPEVTQTPSHQVTQMGQEVILRCVPISNHLYFYWYRQILGQKVEFLVSFYNNEISEKSEIFDDQFSVERPDGSNFTLKIRSTKLEDSAMYFCASAKERGTNNEQFFGPGTRLTVL.

The rearrangement uses TRBV18 and TRBJ2-5; TRBD1 matches at 9 bases. Germline CDR1 reads KGHSH; CDR2 reads LQKENI. J was trimmed by 6 bases and V by 2 bases; bases with no gene match: 7. The CDR3 loop spans 15 amino acids. The CDR3 spells CASSPSRDRAKTQYF. DNA for the CDR3: TGTGCCAGCTCACCAAGTCGGGACAGGGCAAAGACCCAGTACTTC.

J is TRBJ2-5 and V is TRBV19; 8 nucleotides line up with TRBD1. Trimming took 3 bases from V and 1 from J; bases not matched to a gene: 1. The germline V gene encodes CDR1 LNHDA and CDR2 SQIVND (reference sequence). The length of the CDR3 is 14 residues. The CDR3 nucleotides read TGTGCCAGTAGTATGGGACAGGTCCAAGAGACCCAGTACTTC. This encodes CASSMGQVQETQYF.

This chain connects TRBV11-2 to TRBJ2-2, with 8 bases lining up with TRBD2. This CDR3 is 14 amino acids long. Germline CDR1 SGHAT, CDR2 FQNNGV. V lost 4 bases to trimming and J lost 8 bases; unmatched junction nucleotides: 6. As DNA, the CDR3 is TGTGCCAGCAGCTCCCCGGGAGGGTTTGGGGAGCTGTTTTTT. Encoded protein: CASSSPGGFGELFF.